The present T cell receptor beta chain was sequenced within a study of PD-L1 blockade in urothelial cancer. Study-wide background: It was at some point between 2012 and 2014 that patients started atezolizumab at 1,200 mg intravenously every 3 weeks. It was at 3 weeks (second dose) and 6 weeks after treatment start that blood was analyzed.

Time point here: pretreatment peripheral blood. Only in-frame clones appear in the TCRdb table, and some are missing; sequencing was by immunoSEQ multiplex PCR. The sample consists of about 86,000 clones, approximately 87% of them appearing once. V trimming: 6 bases; J trimming: 0 bases; junction bases outside the gene matches: 5. Germline lookup yields CDR1 ENHRY and CDR2 SYGVKD. This CDR3 is 15 amino acids long. Sample: PBMCs, taken around atezolizumab (anti-PD-L1) treatment. The sequence came from a man in his fifties or sixties with urothelial cancer. This sequence joins TRBV10-3 and TRBJ2-1, with 7 bases matching TRBD1. CDR3: CAIRVQGDSYNEQFF. The CDR3 nucleotides read TGTGCCATCAGAGTGCAGGGGGACTCCTACAATGAGCAGTTCTTC.